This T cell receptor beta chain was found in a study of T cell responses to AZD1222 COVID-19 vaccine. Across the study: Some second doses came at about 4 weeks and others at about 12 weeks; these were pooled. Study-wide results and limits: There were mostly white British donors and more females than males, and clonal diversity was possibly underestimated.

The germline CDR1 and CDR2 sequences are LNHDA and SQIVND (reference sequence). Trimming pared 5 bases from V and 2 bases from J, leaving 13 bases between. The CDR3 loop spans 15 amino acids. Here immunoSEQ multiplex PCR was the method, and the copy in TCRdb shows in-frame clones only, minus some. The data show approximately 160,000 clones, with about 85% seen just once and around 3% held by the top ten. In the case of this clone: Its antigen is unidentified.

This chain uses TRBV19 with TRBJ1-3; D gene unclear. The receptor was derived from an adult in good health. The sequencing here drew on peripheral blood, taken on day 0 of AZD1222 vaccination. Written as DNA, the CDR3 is TGTGCCAGTAGTGCCCTGCGGGGTGCTGGAAACACCATATATTTT. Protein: CASSALRGAGNTIYF.